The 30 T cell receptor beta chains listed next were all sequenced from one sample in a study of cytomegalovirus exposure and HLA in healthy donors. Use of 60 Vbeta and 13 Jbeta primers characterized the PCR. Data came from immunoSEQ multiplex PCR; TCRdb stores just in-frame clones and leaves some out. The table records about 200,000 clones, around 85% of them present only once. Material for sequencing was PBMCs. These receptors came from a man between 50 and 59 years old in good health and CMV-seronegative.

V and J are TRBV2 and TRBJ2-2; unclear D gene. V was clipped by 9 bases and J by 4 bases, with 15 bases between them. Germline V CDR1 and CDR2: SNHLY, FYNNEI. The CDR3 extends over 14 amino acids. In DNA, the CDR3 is TGTGCCAGTAGAACTGGATCGGGCACCGGGGAGCTGTTTTTT. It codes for CASRTGSGTGELFF.

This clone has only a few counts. In DNA, the CDR3 is TGTGCCAGCAGTGAAGCGCTTGGGAGGGCTAATTCACCCCTCCACTTT. Its translation: CASSEALGRANSPLHF. The chain recombines TRBV2 with TRBJ1-6; D not certain. Germline CDR1 and CDR2: SNHLY and FYNNEI. V lost 0 bases and J lost 6, with 12 bases in between. There are 16 residues in the CDR3.

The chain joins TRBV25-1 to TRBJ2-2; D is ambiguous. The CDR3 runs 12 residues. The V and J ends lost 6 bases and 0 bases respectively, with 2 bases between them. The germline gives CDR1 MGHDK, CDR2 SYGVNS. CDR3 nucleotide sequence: TGTGCCAGCAGCTCGAACACCGGGGAGCTGTTTTTT. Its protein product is CASSSNTGELFF. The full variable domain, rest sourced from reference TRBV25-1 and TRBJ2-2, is EADIYQTPRYLVIGTGKKITLECSQTMGHDKMYWYQQDPGMELHLIHYSYGVNSTEKGDLSSESTVSRIRTEHFPLTLESARPSHTSQYLCASSSNTGELFFGEGSRLTVL.

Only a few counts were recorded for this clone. CDR3: CASSPRDRTYEQYF. CDR3 DNA sequence: TGTGCCAGCTCACCTCGGGACAGGACCTACGAGCAGTACTTC. The chain joins TRBV18 to TRBJ2-7; 8 bases align to TRBD1. The germline V gene encodes CDR1 KGHSH and CDR2 LQKENI. V trimming: 3 bases; J trimming: 2 bases; junction bases outside the gene matches: 3. This CDR3 spans 14 amino acids. The full variable domain, with the rest looked up from reference TRBV18 and TRBJ2-7, is NAGVMQNPRHLVRRRGQEARLRCSPMKGHSHVYWYRQLPEEGLKFMVYLQKENIIDESGMPKERFSAEFPKEGPSILRIQQVVRGDSAAYFCASSPRDRTYEQYFGPGTRLTVT.

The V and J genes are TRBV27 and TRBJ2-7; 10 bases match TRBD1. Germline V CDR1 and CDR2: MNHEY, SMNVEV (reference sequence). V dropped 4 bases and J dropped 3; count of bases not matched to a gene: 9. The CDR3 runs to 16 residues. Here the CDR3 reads CASSSPGQGTFYEQYF. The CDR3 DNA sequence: TGTGCCAGCAGTTCACCGGGACAGGGGACCTTCTACGAGCAGTACTTC.

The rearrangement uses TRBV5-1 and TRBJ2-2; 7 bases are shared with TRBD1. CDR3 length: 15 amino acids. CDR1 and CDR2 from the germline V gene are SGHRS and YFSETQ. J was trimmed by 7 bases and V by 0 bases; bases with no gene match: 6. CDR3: CASSLAGGLNGELFF. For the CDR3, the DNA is TGCGCCAGCAGCTTGGCAGGGGGTCTGAACGGGGAGCTGTTTTTT.

CDR3 in DNA: TGTGCCTGGAGCCCGACAGTTAGCAATCAGCCCCAGCATTTT. Translated: CAWSPTVSNQPQHF. This chain connects TRBV30 to TRBJ1-5, with D maybe TRBD1 (5 bases). Trimming removed 3 bases at V and 0 bases at J, with 9 bases between. The CDR3 has 14 residues. Germline V gives CDR1 GTSNPN, CDR2 SVGIG (reference sequence).

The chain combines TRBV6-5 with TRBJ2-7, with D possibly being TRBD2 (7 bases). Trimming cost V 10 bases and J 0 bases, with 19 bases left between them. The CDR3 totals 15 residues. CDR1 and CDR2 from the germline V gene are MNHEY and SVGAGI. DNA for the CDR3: TGTGCCACTCGTGGGGGGGGCGGAGGCTCCTACGAGCAGTACTTC. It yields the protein CATRGGGGGSYEQYF.

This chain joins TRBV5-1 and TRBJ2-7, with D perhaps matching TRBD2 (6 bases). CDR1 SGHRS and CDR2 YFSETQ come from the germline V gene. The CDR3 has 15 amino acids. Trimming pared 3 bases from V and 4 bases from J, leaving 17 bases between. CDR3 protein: CASSSDAGSWYEQYF. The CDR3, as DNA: TGCGCCAGCAGCTCAGATGCGGGGAGTTGGTACGAGCAGTACTTC.

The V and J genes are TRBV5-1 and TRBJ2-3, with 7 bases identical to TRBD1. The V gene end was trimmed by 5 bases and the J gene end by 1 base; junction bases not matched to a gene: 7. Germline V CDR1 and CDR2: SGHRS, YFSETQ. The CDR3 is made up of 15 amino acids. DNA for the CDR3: TGCGCCAGCAGACACAGGGGTGCTGGCACAGATACGCAGTATTTT. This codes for CASRHRGAGTDTQYF.

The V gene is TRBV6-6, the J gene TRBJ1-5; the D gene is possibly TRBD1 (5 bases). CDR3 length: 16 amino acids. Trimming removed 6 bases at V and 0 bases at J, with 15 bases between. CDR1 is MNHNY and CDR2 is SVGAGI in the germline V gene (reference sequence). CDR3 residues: CASSGDRHDSNQPQHF. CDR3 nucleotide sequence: TGTGCCAGCAGCGGAGACAGACATGATAGCAATCAGCCCCAGCATTTT.

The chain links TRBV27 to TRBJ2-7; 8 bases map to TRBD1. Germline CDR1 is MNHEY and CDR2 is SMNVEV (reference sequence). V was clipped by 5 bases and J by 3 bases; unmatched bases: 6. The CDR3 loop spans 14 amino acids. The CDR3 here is CASSPGQGDYEQYF. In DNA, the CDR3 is TGTGCCAGCAGTCCAGGACAGGGAGACTACGAGCAGTACTTC.

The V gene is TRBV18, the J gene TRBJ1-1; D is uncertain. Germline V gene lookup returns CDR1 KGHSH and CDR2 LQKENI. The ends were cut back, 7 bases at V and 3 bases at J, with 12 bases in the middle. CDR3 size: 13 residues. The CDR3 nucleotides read TGTGCCAGCTTTCCCCTTGTAGACACTGAAGCTTTCTTT. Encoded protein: CASFPLVDTEAFF.

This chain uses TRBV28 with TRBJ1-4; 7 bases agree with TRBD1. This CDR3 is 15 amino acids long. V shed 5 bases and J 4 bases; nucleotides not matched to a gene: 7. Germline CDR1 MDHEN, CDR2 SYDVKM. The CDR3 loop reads CASSLGTVINEKLFF. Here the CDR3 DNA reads TGTGCCAGCAGTCTGGGGACAGTGATTAATGAAAAACTGTTTTTT. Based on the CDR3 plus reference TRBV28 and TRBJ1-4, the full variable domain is DVKVTQSSRYLVKRTGEKVFLECVQDMDHENMFWYRQDPGLGLRLIYFSYDVKMKEKGDIPEGYSVSREKKERFSLILESASTNQTSMYLCASSLGTVINEKLFFGSGTQLSVL.

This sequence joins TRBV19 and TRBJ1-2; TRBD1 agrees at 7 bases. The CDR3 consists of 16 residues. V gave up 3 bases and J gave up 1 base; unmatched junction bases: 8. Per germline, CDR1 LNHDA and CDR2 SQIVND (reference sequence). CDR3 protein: CASSIPLGQLNYGYTF. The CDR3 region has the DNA TGTGCCAGTAGTATCCCCCTGGGACAGCTTAACTATGGCTACACCTTC.

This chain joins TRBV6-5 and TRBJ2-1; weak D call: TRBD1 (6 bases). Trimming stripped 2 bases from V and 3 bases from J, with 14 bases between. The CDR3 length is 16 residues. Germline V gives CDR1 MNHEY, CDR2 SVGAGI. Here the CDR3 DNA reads TGTGCCAGCAGTTACGACAGGCATCGGAACTACAATGAGCAGTTCTTC. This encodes CASSYDRHRNYNEQFF.

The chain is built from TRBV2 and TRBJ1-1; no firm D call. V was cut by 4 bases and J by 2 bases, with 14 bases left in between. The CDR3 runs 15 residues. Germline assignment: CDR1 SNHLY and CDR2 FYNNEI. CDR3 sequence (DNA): TGTGCCAGCAGTGGAACCGGGAACCCCAACACTGAAGCTTTCTTT. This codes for CASSGTGNPNTEAFF.

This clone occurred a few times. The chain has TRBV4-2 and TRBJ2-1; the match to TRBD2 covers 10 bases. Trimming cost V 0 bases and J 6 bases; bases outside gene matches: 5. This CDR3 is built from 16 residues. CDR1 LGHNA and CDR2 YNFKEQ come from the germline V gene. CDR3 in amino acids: CASSQESRLAGNEQFF. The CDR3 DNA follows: TGTGCCAGCAGCCAAGAGTCCCGACTAGCGGGCAATGAGCAGTTCTTC.

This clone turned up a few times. CDR3 protein: CASSSKGLAGGNEQFF. The CDR3 DNA follows: TGTGCCAGTAGTTCCAAGGGACTAGCGGGAGGTAATGAGCAGTTCTTC. This sequence joins TRBV19 and TRBJ2-1, with 15 nucleotides matching TRBD2. Unmatched junction bases numbered 6, after V lost 5 bases and J lost 7 bases. The CDR3 extends over 16 amino acids. Germline CDR1 and CDR2: LNHDA and SQIVND (reference sequence). The entire variable domain, with the rest obtained from reference TRBV19 and TRBJ2-1, is as follows: DGGITQSPKYLFRKEGQNVTLSCEQNLNHDAMYWYRQDPGQGLRLIYYSQIVNDFQKGDIAEGYSVSREKKESFPLTVTSAQKNPTAFYLCASSSKGLAGGNEQFFGPGTRLTVL.

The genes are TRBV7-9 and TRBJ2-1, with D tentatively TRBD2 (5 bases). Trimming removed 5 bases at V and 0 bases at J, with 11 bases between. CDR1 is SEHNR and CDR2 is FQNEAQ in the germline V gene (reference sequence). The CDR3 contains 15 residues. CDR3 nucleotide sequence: TGTGCCAGCAGCCCCTTACGGGACTCCTACAATGAGCAGTTCTTC. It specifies CASSPLRDSYNEQFF.

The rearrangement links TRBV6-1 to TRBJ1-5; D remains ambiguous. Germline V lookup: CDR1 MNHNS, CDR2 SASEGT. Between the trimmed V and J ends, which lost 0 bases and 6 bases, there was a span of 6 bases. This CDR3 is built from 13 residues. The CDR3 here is CASSEARRQPQHF. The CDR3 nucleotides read TGTGCCAGCAGTGAAGCCAGGCGTCAGCCCCAGCATTTT.

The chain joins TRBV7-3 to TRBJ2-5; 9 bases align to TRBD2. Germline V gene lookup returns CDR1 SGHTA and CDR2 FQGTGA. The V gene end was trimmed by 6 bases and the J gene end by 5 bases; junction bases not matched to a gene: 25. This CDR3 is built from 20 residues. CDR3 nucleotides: TGTGCCAGCAGTCCGGCCCTCTTGGGCGGGAGGGCCGGGTGGGTGGAGACCCAGTACTTC. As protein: CASSPALLGGRAGWVETQYF.

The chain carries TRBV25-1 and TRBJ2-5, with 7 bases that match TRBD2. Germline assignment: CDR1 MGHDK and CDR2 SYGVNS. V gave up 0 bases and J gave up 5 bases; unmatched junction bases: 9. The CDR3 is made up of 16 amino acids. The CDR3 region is CASSEYRGVESETQYF. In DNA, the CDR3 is TGTGCCAGCAGTGAATATCGGGGGGTAGAATCGGAGACCCAGTACTTC.

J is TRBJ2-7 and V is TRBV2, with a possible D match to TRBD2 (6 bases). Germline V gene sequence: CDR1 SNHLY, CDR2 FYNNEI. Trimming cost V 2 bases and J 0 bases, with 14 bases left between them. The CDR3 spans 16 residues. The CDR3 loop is CASSEFGTANSYEQYF. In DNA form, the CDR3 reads TGTGCCAGCAGTGAATTTGGGACTGCAAACTCCTACGAGCAGTACTTC.

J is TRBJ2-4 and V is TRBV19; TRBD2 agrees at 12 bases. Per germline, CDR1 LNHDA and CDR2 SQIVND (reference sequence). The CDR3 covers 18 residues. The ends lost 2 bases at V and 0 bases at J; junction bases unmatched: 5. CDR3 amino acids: CASSIPSGRGLAKNIQYF. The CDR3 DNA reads TGTGCCAGTAGTATACCTAGCGGGAGGGGTCTAGCCAAAAACATTCAGTACTTC.

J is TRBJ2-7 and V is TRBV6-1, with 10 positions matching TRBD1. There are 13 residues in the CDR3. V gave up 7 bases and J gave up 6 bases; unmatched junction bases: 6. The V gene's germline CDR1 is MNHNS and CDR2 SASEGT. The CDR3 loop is CASMGQGLGEQYF. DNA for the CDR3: TGTGCCAGCATGGGACAGGGGCTCGGCGAGCAGTACTTC.

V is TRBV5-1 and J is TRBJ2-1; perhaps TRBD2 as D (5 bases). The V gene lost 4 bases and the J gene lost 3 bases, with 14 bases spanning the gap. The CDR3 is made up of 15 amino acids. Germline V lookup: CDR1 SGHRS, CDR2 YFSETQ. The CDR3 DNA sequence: TGCGCCAGCAGCCGAGGGTCAGGATTCTACAATGAGCAGTTCTTC. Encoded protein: CASSRGSGFYNEQFF.

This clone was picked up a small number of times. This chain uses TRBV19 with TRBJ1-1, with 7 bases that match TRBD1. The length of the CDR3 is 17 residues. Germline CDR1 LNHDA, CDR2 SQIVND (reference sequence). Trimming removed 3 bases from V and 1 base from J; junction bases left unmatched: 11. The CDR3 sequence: CASSIVTGPEPNTEAFF. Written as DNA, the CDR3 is TGTGCCAGTAGTATTGTGACAGGGCCAGAGCCGAACACTGAAGCTTTCTTT. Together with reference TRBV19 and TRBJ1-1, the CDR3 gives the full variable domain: DGGITQSPKYLFRKEGQNVTLSCEQNLNHDAMYWYRQDPGQGLRLIYYSQIVNDFQKGDIAEGYSVSREKKESFPLTVTSAQKNPTAFYLCASSIVTGPEPNTEAFFGQGTRLTVV.

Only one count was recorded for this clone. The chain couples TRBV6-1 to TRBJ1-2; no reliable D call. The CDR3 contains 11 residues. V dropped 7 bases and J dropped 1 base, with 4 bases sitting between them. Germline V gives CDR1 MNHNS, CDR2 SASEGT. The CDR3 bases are TGTGCCAGCACGGTTAACTATGGCTACACCTTC. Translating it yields CASTVNYGYTF.

The CDR3 nucleotides read TGCGCCAGCAGCTCGGAGGGGGGGTTGTTCCCAGATACGCAGTATTTT. This encodes CASSSEGGLFPDTQYF. The chain links TRBV5-1 to TRBJ2-3; a possible D gene is TRBD2 (7 bases). Germline V gene sequence: CDR1 SGHRS, CDR2 YFSETQ. CDR3 length equals 16 residues. Trimming took 3 bases from V and 4 from J, leaving 18 bases between them.